The 11 T cell receptor beta chains presented below share a single source sample, sequenced in a study of blood T cell repertoires in COVID-19. The protocol was immunoSEQ multiplex PCR, while the TCRdb copy is restricted to in-frame clones and leaves out a portion. The repertoire consists of about 200,000 clones, with around 86% occurring once and the leading ten covering 4.5% to 7%. Sequences were obtained from PBMCs or T cells enriched from blood (not recorded which). These receptors were collected from a man in his forties with acute COVID-19.

This chain connects TRBV19 to TRBJ2-2; 9 bases match TRBD1. Germline V gene data show CDR1 as LNHDA and CDR2 as SQIVND (reference sequence). The CDR3 extends over 17 amino acids. Trimming at V came to 7 bases and at J to 7 bases, leaving 16 bases not matched to a gene. CDR3 region: CASKMGPGQGLDGELFF. The CDR3 nucleotides are TGTGCCAGTAAAATGGGTCCGGGACAGGGTCTCGACGGGGAGCTGTTTTTT.

The chain combines TRBV28 with TRBJ2-1; maybe TRBD1 (5 bases). V gave up 5 bases and J gave up 1 base, with 15 bases separating them. The CDR3 totals 16 residues. Germline values: CDR1 MDHEN, CDR2 SYDVKM. The DNA of the CDR3 is TGTGCCAGCAGTCCCCCTGATGGGGCTTCCTACAATGAGCAGTTCTTC. Translated, it gives CASSPPDGASYNEQFF.

The chain combines TRBV18 with TRBJ2-5, with 13 bases matching TRBD2. The germline V gene encodes CDR1 KGHSH and CDR2 LQKENI. There are 18 residues in the CDR3. V shed 3 bases, J shed 2 bases, and the junction held 9 bases outside the gene matches. This CDR3 reads CASSPRLAGGSIQETQYF. CDR3 DNA sequence: TGTGCCAGCTCACCCCGACTAGCGGGAGGCTCTATTCAAGAGACCCAGTACTTC.

This sequence joins TRBV5-1 and TRBJ1-1; D possibly corresponds to TRBD1 (5 bases). CDR1 and CDR2 from the germline V gene are SGHRS and YFSETQ. This CDR3 contains 11 residues. V lost 3 bases to trimming and J lost 9 bases, with 9 bases between them. The CDR3: CASSYPGQAFF. For the CDR3, the DNA is TGCGCCAGCAGCTACCCAGGGCAAGCTTTCTTT.

The genes are TRBV5-1 and TRBJ2-1; 9 bases line up with TRBD2. The J segment lost 14 bases and the V segment lost 4 bases, leaving 13 bases of the junction unmatched. Germline V gene data show CDR1 as SGHRS and CDR2 as YFSETQ. The CDR3 is made up of 14 amino acids. The CDR3, as DNA: TGCGCCAGCAGCGCCGAAAGCGGGAGGCCCAGGGAGTTCTTC. Encoded protein: CASSAESGRPREFF.

The gene calls are TRBV28 and TRBJ1-2; D uncertain. The CDR3 runs to 14 residues. The V end was cut by 4 bases, the J end by 8 bases, with 17 bases between. CDR1 is MDHEN and CDR2 is SYDVKM in the germline V gene. Here the CDR3 reads CASSSGMRSRGYTF. CDR3 nucleotides: TGTGCCAGCAGTTCGGGGATGAGGTCCCGAGGCTACACCTTC.

This clone was seen only a few times. The chain links TRBV9 to TRBJ1-1; D possibly corresponds to TRBD1 (6 bases). Trimming cost V 3 bases and J 2 bases, with 11 bases left between them. This CDR3 has 14 residues. Looked up from germline, CDR1 is SGDLS and CDR2 is YYNGEE. The CDR3 spells CASSAGVQNTEAFF. Here the CDR3 DNA reads TGTGCCAGCAGCGCAGGGGTTCAAAACACTGAAGCTTTCTTT.

The chain has TRBV5-1 and TRBJ2-3; D is undetermined. Germline V lookup: CDR1 SGHRS, CDR2 YFSETQ. V shed 1 base and J shed 4 bases, with 10 bases lying between them. The CDR3 is 14 amino acids. The CDR3 protein is CASSLLQASDTQYF. DNA for the CDR3: TGCGCCAGCAGCTTGCTGCAGGCGTCAGATACGCAGTATTTT. The full variable domain, its missing parts supplied by reference TRBV5-1 and TRBJ2-3, is KAGVTQTPRYLIKTRGQQVTLSCSPISGHRSVSWYQQTPGQGLQFLFEYFSETQRNKGNFPGRFSGRQFSNSRSEMNVSTLELGDSALYLCASSLLQASDTQYFGPGTRLTVL.

This chain joins TRBV7-9 and TRBJ1-2; the match to TRBD1 covers 8 bases. Per germline, CDR1 SEHNR and CDR2 FQNEAQ (reference sequence). Trimming cost V 5 bases and J 3 bases; bases outside gene matches: 5. This CDR3 comprises 14 residues. Here the CDR3 reads CASSKGTGDYGYTF. The CDR3 nucleotides read TGTGCCAGCAGCAAAGGGACAGGAGACTATGGCTACACCTTC.

This chain uses TRBV7-8 with TRBJ2-7; 9 bases align to TRBD2. The length of the CDR3 is 15 residues. The germline V gene has CDR1 SGHVS and CDR2 FQNEAQ. V lost 1 base, J lost 4 bases, and 5 bases stayed unmatched. For the CDR3, the DNA is TGTGCCAGCAGCTTAGTGGCGGGAGGGGGGTACGAGCAGTACTTC. As protein: CASSLVAGGGYEQYF.

The V and J genes are TRBV28 and TRBJ1-1, with D possibly being TRBD1 (6 bases). Germline CDR1 reads MDHEN; CDR2 reads SYDVKM. V dropped 8 bases and J dropped 0 bases, with 10 bases sitting between them. The CDR3 runs to 13 residues. CDR3 loop: CASREGVNTEAFF. The CDR3, as DNA: TGTGCCAGCCGGGAGGGGGTGAACACTGAAGCTTTCTTT.